This T cell receptor beta chain came from a study of T-cell reconstitution after alpha-beta-depleted transplantation in children (TCRdb year 2016). Notes on the research overall: Using TCR repertoire profiling, the study quantitatively followed how T-cell immune reconstitution unfolded in children after TCRalphabeta/CD19-depleted allogeneic hematopoietic cell transplantation. The research as a whole found: About two months after transplant, the apparently early recovery of alphabetaT-cell counts reportedly depended on just several hundred clones that had expanded rapidly and came from non-depleted graft cells. In some patients, high TCRbeta diversity at day 60 was attributed to recipient T cells and intrathymic progenitors that had survived conditioning. Over subsequent months, a decline in hyperexpanded clone frequencies was noted, and after one year, T-cell counts and TCRbeta diversity were mostly ascribed to newly produced T cells.

Library prep was done by PCR. Instrument used: Illumina HiSeq 2500. Molecular barcoding was employed in the preparation of TCR libraries, with unique molecular identifiers being used to normalize TCRbeta repertoire quantification. TCRdb took the public reads, trimmed them with fastp at Q25, ran MiXCR for clone calling and kept in-frame beta chains. Every entry covers one CDR3 protein and lists the most common genes and DNA from its rows. Counted in this sample were hundreds of thousands of distinct CDR3 sequences; around 14% of them appeared once. 0.65% to 0.9% of the sample lies in the top ten. About this clonotype itself: There is no known antigen for this receptor. Base quality data are lacking; no much larger clone is found one base away.

Per the germline V gene, SQVTM is the CDR1 and ANQGSEA is the CDR2. Germline trimming amounts to 1 base on V and 0 bases on J, with 11 as the count of junction bases outside the gene matches. The CDR3 has 18 amino acids, counting the end cysteine and phenylalanine. The DNA shown is the 54-base CDR3, in frame from base 1. The treatment or condition label on this specimen signifies: allogeneic hematopoietic cell transplantation with graft depleted of TCRalphabeta T cells and CD19 B cells. Transplant recipients were children who received TCRalphabeta/CD19-depleted allogeneic hematopoietic cell grafts. The chain joins TRBV29-1 to TRBJ2-7; the central 11 bases match TRBD2. Sequencing was performed on PBMCs, taken before TCRalphabeta/CD19-depleted stem cell transplant. The source of this sequence is a girl between 2 and 10 years old with congenital amegakaryocytic thrombocytopenia, due to receive a stem cell transplant. The nucleotides read TGCAGCGTTGAAGGGACGGATACTAGCGGGAGTTACTCCTACGAGCAGTACTTC. Translated, it gives CSVEGTDTSGSYSYEQYF.